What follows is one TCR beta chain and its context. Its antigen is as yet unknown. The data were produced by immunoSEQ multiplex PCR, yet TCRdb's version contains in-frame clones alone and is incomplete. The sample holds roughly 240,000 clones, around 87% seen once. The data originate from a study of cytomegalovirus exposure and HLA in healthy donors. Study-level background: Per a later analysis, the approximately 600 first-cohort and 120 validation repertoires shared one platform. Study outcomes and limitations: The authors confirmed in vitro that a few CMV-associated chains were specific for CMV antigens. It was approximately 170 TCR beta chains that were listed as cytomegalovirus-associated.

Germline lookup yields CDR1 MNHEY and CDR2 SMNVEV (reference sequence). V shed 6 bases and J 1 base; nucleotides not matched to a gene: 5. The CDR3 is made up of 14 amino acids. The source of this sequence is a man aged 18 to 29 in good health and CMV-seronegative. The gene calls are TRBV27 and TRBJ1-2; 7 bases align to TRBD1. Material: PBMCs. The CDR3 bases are TGTGCCAGCAGAACACAGGGGAGTAACTATGGCTACACCTTC. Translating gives CASRTQGSNYGYTF.